This passage covers 2 T cell receptor beta chains from one sample sequenced in a study of T cell responses to AZD1222 COVID-19 vaccine. TCRdb's copy holds only in-frame clones and misses some; the assay was immunoSEQ multiplex PCR. This sample yields around 160,000 clones, of which 70% to 90% are seen a single time; about 5% belongs to the top ten. Sample: peripheral blood, taken on day 0 of AZD1222 vaccination. All receptors derive from an adult in good health.

The gene calls are TRBV28 and TRBJ1-3, with D unresolved. Trimming cost V 6 bases and J 6 bases, with 15 bases left between them. The germline V gene has CDR1 MDHEN and CDR2 SYDVKM. The CDR3 spans 14 residues. CDR3 coding DNA: TGTGCCAGCAGCCTATCCGAGCGACCAAACACCATATATTTT. Residues: CASSLSERPNTIYF.

The CDR3 loop reads CASSHLSSGRAFREQFF. The CDR3 DNA reads TGTGCCAGCAGTCACCTTTCGAGCGGGAGGGCCTTCCGGGAGCAGTTCTTC. V gene TRBV6-6 combines with J gene TRBJ2-1; 10 bases align to TRBD2. The V gene's germline CDR1 is MNHNY and CDR2 SVGAGI (reference sequence). The junction had 17 bases not matched to a gene; V was cut back by 5 bases and J by 10 bases. The CDR3 contains 17 residues.